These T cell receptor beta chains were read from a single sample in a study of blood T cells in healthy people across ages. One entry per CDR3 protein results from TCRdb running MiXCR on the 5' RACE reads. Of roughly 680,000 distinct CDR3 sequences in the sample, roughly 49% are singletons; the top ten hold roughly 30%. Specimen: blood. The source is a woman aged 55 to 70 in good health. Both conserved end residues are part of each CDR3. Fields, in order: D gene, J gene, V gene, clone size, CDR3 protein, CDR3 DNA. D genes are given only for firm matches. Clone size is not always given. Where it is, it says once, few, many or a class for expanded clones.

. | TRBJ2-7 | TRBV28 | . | CASSSGTKTYEQYF | TGTGCCAGCAGCTCGGGGACCAAAACCTACGAGCAGTACTTC
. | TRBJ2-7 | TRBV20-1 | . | CSATRTANYEQYF | TGCAGTGCTACCCGGACAGCGAACTACGAGCAGTACTTC
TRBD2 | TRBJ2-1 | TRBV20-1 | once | CSASRGAGGNNEQFF | TGCAGTGCTTCACGAGGAGCGGGAGGGAACAATGAGCAGTTCTTC
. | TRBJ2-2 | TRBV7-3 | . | CASSPSTGSPGELFF | TGTGCCAGCAGCCCGTCTACGGGAAGTCCCGGGGAGCTGTTTTTT
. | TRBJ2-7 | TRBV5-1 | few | CASSSAGTASYEQYF | TGCGCCAGCAGCTCCGCCGGGACGGCCTCCTACGAGCAGTACTTC
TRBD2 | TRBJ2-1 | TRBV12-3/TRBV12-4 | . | CASSPHRTSSYNEQFF | TGTGCCAGCAGTCCTCATAGGACTAGCTCCTACAATGAGCAGTTCTTC
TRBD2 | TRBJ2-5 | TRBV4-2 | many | CASSPRGRETQYF | TGTGCCAGCAGCCCCCGCGGGAGAGAGACCCAGTACTTC
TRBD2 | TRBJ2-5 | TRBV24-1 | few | CATSDSRLAGETQYF | TGTGCCACCAGTGATTCCCGACTAGCGGGAGAGACCCAGTACTTC
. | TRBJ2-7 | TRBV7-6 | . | CASSPTGVYEQYF | TGTGCCAGCAGCCCGACAGGAGTCTACGAGCAGTACTTC
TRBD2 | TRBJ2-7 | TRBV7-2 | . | CASRISGNAYNEQYF | TGTGCCAGCAGGATCAGCGGGAACGCCTACAATGAGCAGTACTTC
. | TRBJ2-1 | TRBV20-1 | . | CSAIAGQSQFF | TGCAGTGCGATAGCGGGACAGTCCCAGTTCTTC
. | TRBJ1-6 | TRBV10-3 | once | CASRQPSIQDLHF | TGTGCCTCCAGACAGCCTAGCATTCAAGACCTCCACTTT
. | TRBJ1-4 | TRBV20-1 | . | CSATLPESWKLFF | TGCAGTGCTACCTTGCCTGAAAGTTGGAAACTGTTTTTT
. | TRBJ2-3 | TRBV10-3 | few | CAIRQSPTDTQYF | TGTGCCATCAGACAGTCCCCAACAGATACGCAGTATTTT
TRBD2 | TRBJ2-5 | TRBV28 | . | CASSPRVSREPYQETQYF | TGTGCCAGCAGTCCAAGAGTGTCGCGGGAGCCTTACCAAGAGACCCAGTACTTC
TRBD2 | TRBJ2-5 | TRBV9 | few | CASSGYSGRAPETQYF | TGTGCCAGCAGCGGTTATAGCGGGAGGGCCCCAGAGACCCAGTACTTC
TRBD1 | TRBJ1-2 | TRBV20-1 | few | CSARMMGGQEYGYTF | TGCAGTGCTAGGATGATGGGGGGACAGGAGTATGGCTACACCTTC
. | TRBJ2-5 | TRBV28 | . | CASGSVAEETQYF | TGTGCCAGTGGCAGCGTGGCAGAGGAGACCCAGTACTTC
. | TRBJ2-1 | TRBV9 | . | CASSVDLLNEQFF | TGTGCCAGCAGCGTAGACCTTTTAAATGAGCAGTTCTTC
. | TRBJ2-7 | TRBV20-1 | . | CSAGPDGNSYEQYF | TGCAGTGCTGGACCAGACGGCAACTCCTACGAGCAGTACTTC